One and the same sample provided the 3 T cell receptor beta chains below, sequenced in a study of T cells in Graves' hyperthyroidism and ophthalmopathy. From RNA transcripts, TCR beta CDR3 regions were amplified. TCR CDR3 regions were first amplified by RT-PCR with HTBI primers. One entry per CDR3 protein results from TCRdb running MiXCR on the multiplex PCR reads. This sample has hundreds of thousands of distinct CDR3 sequences, with just under 20% found just once. Input material: blood. The origin of the receptors is a man in his forties with Graves' ophthalmopathy.

This clonotype was recorded a few times. This chain joins TRBV5-1 and TRBJ2-3; D is uncertain. Per germline, CDR1 SGHRS and CDR2 YFSETQ. V was cut by 5 bases and J by 6 bases, with 10 bases left in between. CDR3 length: 12 residues. CDR3 residues: CASRVYGDTQYF. In nucleotides, the CDR3 is TGCGCCAGCAGGGTCTATGGGGATACGCAGTATTTT.

The table lists this clonotype with a few counts. The chain is built from TRBV5-1 and TRBJ2-1; 7 positions match TRBD1. J lost 10 bases, V lost 3 bases, and 10 bases had no gene match. CDR1 SGHRS and CDR2 YFSETQ come from the germline V gene. This CDR3 comprises 14 residues. CDR3 sequence: CASSSTTGRGEQFF. The CDR3 region has the DNA TGCGCCAGCAGCTCCACGACAGGGCGAGGCGAGCAGTTCTTC.

In this sample, this clonotype turned up a few times. This rearrangement joins TRBV28 to TRBJ1-4; 7 bases align to TRBD1. Germline V CDR1 and CDR2: MDHEN, SYDVKM. The CDR3 covers 15 residues. V was pared by 2 bases and J by 8 bases, with 8 bases of the junction left unmatched. CDR3 sequence: CASSLEGGRVEKLFF. DNA for the CDR3: TGTGCCAGCAGTTTAGAAGGGGGCCGGGTGGAAAAACTGTTTTTT.